This T cell receptor beta chain was recovered during a study of CD8 T cells in ankylosing spondylitis. CDR3 length: 16 amino acids. Trimming cost V 5 bases and J 4 bases; bases outside gene matches: 11. Regarding the study as a whole: Enrichment of disease-linked clones was reportedly significant in matched ankylosing spondylitis synovial fluid. Seemingly characteristic of ankylosing spondylitis blood was a TCR beta motif consisting of roughly 8 highly homologous variants.

Making use of molecular barcodes, quantitative 5'-RACE generated TCR beta libraries. TCRdb independently ran MiXCR on the 5' RACE reads; one entry per CDR3 protein. The data show roughly 670,000 distinct CDR3 sequences, around a fifth seen once. This clonotype was observed a few times. Its antigen is still unknown. V usage is TRBV12-3 or TRBV12-4 and J usage is TRBJ2-3, with 8 bases aligning to TRBD2. Sequences were obtained from blood, either unsorted or a sorted T cell fraction (not recorded which). This clonotype was sampled from a male donor with ankylosing spondylitis. CDR3 DNA: TGTGCCAGCAGTCCAGCGGGGGTAAGCGCCCCAGATACGCAGTATTTT. Its protein is CASSPAGVSAPDTQYF.